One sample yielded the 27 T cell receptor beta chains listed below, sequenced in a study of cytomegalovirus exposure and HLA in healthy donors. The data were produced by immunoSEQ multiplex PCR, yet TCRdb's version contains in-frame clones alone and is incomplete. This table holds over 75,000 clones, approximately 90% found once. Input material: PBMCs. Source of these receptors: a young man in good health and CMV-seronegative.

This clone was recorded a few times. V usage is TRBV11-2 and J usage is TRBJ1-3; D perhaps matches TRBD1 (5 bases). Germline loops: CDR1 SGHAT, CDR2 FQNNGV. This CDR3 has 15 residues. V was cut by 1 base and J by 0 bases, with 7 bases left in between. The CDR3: CASSLGTSSGNTIYF. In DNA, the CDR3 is TGTGCCAGCAGCTTAGGGACAAGCTCTGGAAACACCATATATTTT. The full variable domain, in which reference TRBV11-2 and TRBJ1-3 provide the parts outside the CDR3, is EAGVAQSPRYKIIEKRQSVAFWCNPISGHATLYWYQQILGQGPKLLIQFQNNGVVDDSQLPKDRFSAERLKGVDSTLKIQPAKLEDSAVYLCASSLGTSSGNTIYFGEGSWLTVV.

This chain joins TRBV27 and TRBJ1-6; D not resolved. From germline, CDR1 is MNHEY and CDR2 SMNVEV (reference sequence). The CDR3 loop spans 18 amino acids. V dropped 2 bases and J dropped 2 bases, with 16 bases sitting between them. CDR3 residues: CASSLTSPGSPYNSPLHF. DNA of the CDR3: TGTGCCAGCAGTTTAACCTCCCCCGGGAGTCCCTATAATTCACCCCTCCACTTT.

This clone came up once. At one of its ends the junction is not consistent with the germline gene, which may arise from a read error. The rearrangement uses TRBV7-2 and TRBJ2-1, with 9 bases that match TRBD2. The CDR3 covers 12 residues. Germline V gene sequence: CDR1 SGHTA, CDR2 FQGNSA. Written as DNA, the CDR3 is TGTGCCAGCAGTCAAACTCAGCGGGGGGTTGTCTTC. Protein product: CASSQTQRGVVF. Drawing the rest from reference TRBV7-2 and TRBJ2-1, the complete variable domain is GAGVSQSPSNKVTEKGKDVELRCDPISGHTALYWYRQSLGQGLEFLIYFQGNSAPDKSGLPSDRFSAERTGGSVSTLTIQRTQQEDSAVYLCASSQTQRGVVFGPGTRLTVL.

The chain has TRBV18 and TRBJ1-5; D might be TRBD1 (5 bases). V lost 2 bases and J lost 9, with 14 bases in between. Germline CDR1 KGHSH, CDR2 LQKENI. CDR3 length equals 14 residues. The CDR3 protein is CASSPDMGGSPQHF. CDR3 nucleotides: TGTGCCAGCTCACCAGACATGGGGGGATCGCCCCAGCATTTT.

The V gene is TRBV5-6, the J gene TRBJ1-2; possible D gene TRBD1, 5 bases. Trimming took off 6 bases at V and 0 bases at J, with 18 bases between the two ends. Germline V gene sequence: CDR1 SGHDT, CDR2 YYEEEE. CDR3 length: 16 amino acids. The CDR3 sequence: CASTKNRGGPNYGYTF. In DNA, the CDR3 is TGTGCCAGCACCAAAAACCGGGGGGGACCTAACTATGGCTACACCTTC.

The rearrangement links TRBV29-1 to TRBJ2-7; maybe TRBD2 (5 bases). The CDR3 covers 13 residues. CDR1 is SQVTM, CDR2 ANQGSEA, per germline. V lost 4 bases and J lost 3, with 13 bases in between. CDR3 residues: CSVVVREHYEQYF. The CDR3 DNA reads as TGCAGCGTTGTTGTCCGGGAACACTACGAGCAGTACTTC.

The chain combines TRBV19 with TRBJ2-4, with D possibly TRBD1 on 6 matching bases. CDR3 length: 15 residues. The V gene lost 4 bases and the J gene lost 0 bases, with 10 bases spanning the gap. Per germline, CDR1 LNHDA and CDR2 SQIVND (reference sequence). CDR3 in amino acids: CASSTSGVAKNIQYF. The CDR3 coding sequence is TGTGCCAGTAGTACTTCAGGGGTAGCCAAAAACATTCAGTACTTC.

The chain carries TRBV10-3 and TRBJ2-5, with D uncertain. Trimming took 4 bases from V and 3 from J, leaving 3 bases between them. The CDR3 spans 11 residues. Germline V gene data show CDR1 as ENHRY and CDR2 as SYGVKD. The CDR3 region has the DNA TGTGCCATCAGTGCAAAAGAGACCCAGTACTTC. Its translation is CAISAKETQYF.

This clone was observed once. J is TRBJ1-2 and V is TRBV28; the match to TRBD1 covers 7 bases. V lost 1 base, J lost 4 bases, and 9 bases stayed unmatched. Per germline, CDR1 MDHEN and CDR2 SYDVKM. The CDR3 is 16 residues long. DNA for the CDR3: TGTGCCAGCAGTTTATTACTGGACAGGAGGACCTATGGCTACACCTTC. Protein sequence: CASSLLLDRRTYGYTF.

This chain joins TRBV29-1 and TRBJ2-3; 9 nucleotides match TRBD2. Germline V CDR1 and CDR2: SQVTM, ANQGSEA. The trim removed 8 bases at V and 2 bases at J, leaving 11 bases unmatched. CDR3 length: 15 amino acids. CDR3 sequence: CSPDLAGGPTDTQYF. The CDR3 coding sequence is TGCAGCCCTGACCTGGCGGGAGGGCCCACAGATACGCAGTATTTT.

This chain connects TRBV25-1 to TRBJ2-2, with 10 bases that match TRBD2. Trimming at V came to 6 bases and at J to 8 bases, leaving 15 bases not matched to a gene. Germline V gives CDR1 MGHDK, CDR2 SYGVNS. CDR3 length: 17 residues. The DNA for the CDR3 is TGTGCCAGCAGGACCCTGGGGAGCGGGAGGGCCGGTGGGGAGCTGTTTTTT. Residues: CASRTLGSGRAGGELFF. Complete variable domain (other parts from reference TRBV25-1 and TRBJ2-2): EADIYQTPRYLVIGTGKKITLECSQTMGHDKMYWYQQDPGMELHLIHYSYGVNSTEKGDLSSESTVSRIRTEHFPLTLESARPSHTSQYLCASRTLGSGRAGGELFFGEGSRLTVL.

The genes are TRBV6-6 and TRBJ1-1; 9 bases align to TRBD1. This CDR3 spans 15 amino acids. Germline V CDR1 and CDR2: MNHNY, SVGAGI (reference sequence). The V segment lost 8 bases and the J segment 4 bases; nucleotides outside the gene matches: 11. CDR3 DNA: TGTGCCAGCTCTCCGGACACGGACAGGGGCACTGAAGCTTTCTTT. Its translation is CASSPDTDRGTEAFF.

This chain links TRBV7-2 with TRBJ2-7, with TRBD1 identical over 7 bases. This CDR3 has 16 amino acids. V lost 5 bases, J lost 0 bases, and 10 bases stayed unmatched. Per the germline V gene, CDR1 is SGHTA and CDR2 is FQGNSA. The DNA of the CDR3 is TGTGCCAGCAGCCCCCCCCGACAGGGAATCTCCTACGAGCAGTACTTC. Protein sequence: CASSPPRQGISYEQYF.

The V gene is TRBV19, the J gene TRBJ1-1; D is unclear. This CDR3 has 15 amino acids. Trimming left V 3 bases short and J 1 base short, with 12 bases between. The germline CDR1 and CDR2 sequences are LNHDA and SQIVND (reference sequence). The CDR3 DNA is TGTGCCAGTAGTATTCTTTCGAGAGGGAACACTGAAGCTTTCTTT. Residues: CASSILSRGNTEAFF.

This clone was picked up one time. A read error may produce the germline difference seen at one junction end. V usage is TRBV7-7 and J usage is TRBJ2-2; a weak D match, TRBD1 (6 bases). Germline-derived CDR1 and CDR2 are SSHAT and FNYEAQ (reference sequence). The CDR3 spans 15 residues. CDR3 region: CASSFRTADTGELFF. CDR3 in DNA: TGTGCTAGCAGCTTCAGGACAGCGGACACCGGGGAGCTGTTTTTT.

CDR3 sequence (DNA): TGTGCCAGCAGCTTGGCTCGATCTAGCGGGAGACCAGATACGCAGTATTTT. Amino acid sequence: CASSLARSSGRPDTQYF. The genes are TRBV5-4 and TRBJ2-3; 10 bases agree with TRBD2. Germline assignment: CDR1 SGHNT and CDR2 YYREEE (reference sequence). This CDR3 spans 17 amino acids. J gave up 4 bases and V 0 bases, and 8 bases lay outside the gene matches.

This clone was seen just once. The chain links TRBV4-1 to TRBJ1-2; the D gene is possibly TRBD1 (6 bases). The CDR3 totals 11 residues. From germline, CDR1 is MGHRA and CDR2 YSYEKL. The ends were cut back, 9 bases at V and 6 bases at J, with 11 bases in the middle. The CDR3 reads CASGQGNGYTF. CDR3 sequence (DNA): TGCGCCAGTGGGCAGGGGAATGGCTACACCTTC.

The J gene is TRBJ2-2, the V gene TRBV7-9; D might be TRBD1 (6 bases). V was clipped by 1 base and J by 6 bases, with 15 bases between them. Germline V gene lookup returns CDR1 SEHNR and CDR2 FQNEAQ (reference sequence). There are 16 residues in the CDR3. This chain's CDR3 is CASSLGQDILAGELFF. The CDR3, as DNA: TGTGCCAGCAGCTTAGGACAGGATATACTGGCCGGGGAGCTGTTTTTT.

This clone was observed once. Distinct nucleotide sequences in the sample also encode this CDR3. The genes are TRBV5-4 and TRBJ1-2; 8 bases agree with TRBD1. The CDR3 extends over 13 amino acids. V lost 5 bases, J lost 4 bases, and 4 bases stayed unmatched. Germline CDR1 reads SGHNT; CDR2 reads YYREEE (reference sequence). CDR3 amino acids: CASSHDRGYGYTF. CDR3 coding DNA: TGTGCCAGCAGTCACGACAGGGGCTATGGCTACACCTTC.

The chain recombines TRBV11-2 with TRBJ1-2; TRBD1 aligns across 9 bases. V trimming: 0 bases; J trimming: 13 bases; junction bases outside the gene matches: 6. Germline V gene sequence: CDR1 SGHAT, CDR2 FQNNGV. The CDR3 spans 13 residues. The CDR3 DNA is TGTGCCAGCAGCTTAGATAGGGGACAGGGACTCACCTTC. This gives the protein CASSLDRGQGLTF.

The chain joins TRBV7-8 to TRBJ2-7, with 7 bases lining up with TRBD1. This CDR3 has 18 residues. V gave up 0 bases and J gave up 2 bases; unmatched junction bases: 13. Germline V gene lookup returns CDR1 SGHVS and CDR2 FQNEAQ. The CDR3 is CASSLASLRQGWAYEQYF. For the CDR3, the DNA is TGTGCCAGCAGCTTAGCAAGCCTAAGACAGGGATGGGCCTACGAGCAGTACTTC.

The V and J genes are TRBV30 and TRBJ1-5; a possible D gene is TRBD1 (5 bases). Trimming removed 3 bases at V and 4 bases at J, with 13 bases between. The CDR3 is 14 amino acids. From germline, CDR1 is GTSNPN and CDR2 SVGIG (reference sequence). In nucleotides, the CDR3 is TGTGCCTGGAGCTTGTGGGGGGGAAATCAGCCCCAGCATTTT. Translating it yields CAWSLWGGNQPQHF.

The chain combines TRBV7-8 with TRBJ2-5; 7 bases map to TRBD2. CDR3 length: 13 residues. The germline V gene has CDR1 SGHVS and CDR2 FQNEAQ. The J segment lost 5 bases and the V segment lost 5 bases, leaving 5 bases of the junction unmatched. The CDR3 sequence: CASSLREGETQYF. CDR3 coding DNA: TGTGCCAGCAGCCTAAGGGAGGGCGAGACCCAGTACTTC.

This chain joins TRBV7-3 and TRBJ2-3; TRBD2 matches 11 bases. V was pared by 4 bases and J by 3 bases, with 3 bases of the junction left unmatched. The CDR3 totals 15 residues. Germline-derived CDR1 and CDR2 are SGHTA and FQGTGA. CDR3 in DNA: TGTGCCAGCAGCTCCGGGACTAGCGGAACAGATACGCAGTATTTT. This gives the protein CASSSGTSGTDTQYF. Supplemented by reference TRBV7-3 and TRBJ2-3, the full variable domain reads GAGVSQTPSNKVTEKGKYVELRCDPISGHTALYWYRQSLGQGPEFLIYFQGTGAADDSGLPNDRFFAVRPEGSVSTLKIQRTERGDSAVYLCASSSGTSGTDTQYFGPGTRLTVL.

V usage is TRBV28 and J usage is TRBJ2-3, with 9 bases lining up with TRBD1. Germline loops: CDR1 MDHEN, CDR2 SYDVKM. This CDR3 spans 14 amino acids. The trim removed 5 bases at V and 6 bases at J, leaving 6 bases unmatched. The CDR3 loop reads CASSAGTGTDTQYF. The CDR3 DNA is TGTGCCAGCAGTGCCGGGACAGGGACCGATACGCAGTATTTT.

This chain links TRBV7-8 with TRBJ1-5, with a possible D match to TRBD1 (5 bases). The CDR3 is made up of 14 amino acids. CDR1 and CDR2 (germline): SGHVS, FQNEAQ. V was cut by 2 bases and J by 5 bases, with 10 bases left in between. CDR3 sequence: CASSLFSGDQPQHF. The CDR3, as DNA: TGTGCCAGCAGCTTATTTTCGGGGGATCAGCCCCAGCATTTT.

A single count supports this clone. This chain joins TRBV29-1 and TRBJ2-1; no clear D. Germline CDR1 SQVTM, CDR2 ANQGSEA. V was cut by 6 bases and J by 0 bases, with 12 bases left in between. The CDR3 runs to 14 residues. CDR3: CSVIDSSSYNEQFF. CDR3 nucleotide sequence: TGCAGCGTAATAGACTCGAGCTCCTACAATGAGCAGTTCTTC.